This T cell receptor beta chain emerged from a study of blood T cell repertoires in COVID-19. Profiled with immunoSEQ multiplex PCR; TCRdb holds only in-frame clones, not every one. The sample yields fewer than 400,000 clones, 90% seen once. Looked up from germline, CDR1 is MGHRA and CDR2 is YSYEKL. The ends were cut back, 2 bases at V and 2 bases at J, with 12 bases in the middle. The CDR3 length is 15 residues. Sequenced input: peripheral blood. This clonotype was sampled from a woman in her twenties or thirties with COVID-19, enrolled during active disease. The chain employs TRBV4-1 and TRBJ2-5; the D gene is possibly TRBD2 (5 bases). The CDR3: CASSQLGLTQETQYF. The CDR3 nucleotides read TGCGCCAGCAGCCAACTTGGACTGACTCAAGAGACCCAGTACTTC.